This T cell receptor (beta chain) is drawn from a study of blood T cell repertoires in COVID-19. Only in-frame clones appear in the TCRdb table, and some are missing; sequencing was by immunoSEQ multiplex PCR. Among over 200,000 clones listed, 86% were seen once. V was pared by 0 bases and J by 2 bases, with 6 bases between. The CDR3 loop spans 14 amino acids. Germline CDR1 reads SGHKS; CDR2 reads YYEKEE (reference sequence). The chain recombines TRBV5-5 with TRBJ1-3, with D maybe TRBD1 (6 bases). The sequence came from a woman in her forties or fifties in a cohort exposed to, infected with or recovered from COVID-19 (not recorded which). Sequencing input: PBMCs or T cells enriched from blood (not recorded which). The CDR3 spells CASSLDRAGNTIYF. The CDR3 DNA sequence: TGTGCCAGCAGCTTGGACAGGGCTGGAAACACCATATATTTT.